The 22 T cell receptor beta chains below were found in one sample sequenced in a study of shared clonotypes between healthy human individuals. Positively selected for CCR7, the CD45RO-negative cells used as naive CD8 cells excluded terminally differentiated effector memory CD45RA+ cells. TCRdb's table, derived via immunoSEQ multiplex PCR, lists solely in-frame clones and lacks some. This sample has about 2 million clones, with just under 95% found just once. The specimen sequenced was naive CD8+ T cells sorted from blood. The receptors originated from a young man in good health.

The V call is TRBV7-9, the J call TRBJ2-1; the match to TRBD2 covers 11 bases. The CDR3 loop spans 14 amino acids. The germline gives CDR1 SEHNR, CDR2 FQNEAQ (reference sequence). V shed 3 bases and J 7 bases; nucleotides not matched to a gene: 2. CDR3 amino acids: CASSFTSGSNEQFF. The CDR3 region has the DNA TGTGCCAGCAGCTTTACTAGCGGGAGTAATGAGCAGTTCTTC.

This clone was detected only once. This sequence joins TRBV28 and TRBJ2-1; D assignment may be TRBD1 or TRBD2 (6 bases each). The germline V and J ends were trimmed by 2 bases and 2 bases, with 10 bases remaining between them. Germline CDR1 and CDR2: MDHEN and SYDVKM. This CDR3 is built from 15 residues. The CDR3 loop is CASSLSRGPYNEQFF. The CDR3 nucleotides read TGTGCCAGCAGTTTAAGTCGGGGGCCCTACAATGAGCAGTTCTTC.

Details on this clone: Because the CDR3 is missing its conserved closing phenylalanine or tryptophan, this is likely a read error. It is unclear where the CDR3 begins or ends on the DNA, so no DNA is shown, and the CDR3 is as TCRdb lists it. The V gene is TRBV5-1, the J gene TRBJ2-6; the table's TRBD2 call for D was not verified on the DNA. A total of 8 residues make up the CDR3, ends included. Germline V lookup: CDR1 SGHRS, CDR2 YFSETQ. The CDR3 is CASSFPLL.

The V call is TRBV4-3, the J call TRBJ2-5; no definite D call. The V and J ends lost 0 bases and 1 base respectively, with 12 bases between them. The CDR3 contains 16 residues. The germline gives CDR1 LGHNA, CDR2 YSLEER. The CDR3 here is CASSQDKTGGQETQYF. The DNA of the CDR3 is TGCGCCAGCAGCCAAGATAAGACGGGCGGCCAAGAGACCCAGTACTTC.

Concerning this clone itself: Other DNA variants within this sample encode the same CDR3. The chain couples TRBV27 to TRBJ2-2; the D is unclear. With 3 bases removed from V and 7 bases from J, the gap between germline ends came to 9 bases. CDR1 and CDR2 (germline): MNHEY, SMNVEV (reference sequence). This CDR3 is built from 13 residues. CDR3 nucleotide sequence: TGTGCCAGCAGTTTGGGGTCTGGCGGGGAGCTGTTTTTT. As protein: CASSLGSGGELFF.

This clone came up once. The chain is built from TRBV7-9 and TRBJ2-1; TRBD2 matches at 9 bases. This CDR3 has 17 residues. The ends lost 3 bases at V and 3 bases at J; junction bases unmatched: 9. The germline CDR1 and CDR2 sequences are SEHNR and FQNEAQ (reference sequence). The CDR3, as DNA: TGTGCCAGCAGCTTTGACATTAGCGGGGGCCTCTACAATGAGCAGTTCTTC. Translated: CASSFDISGGLYNEQFF.

This chain links TRBV5-8 with TRBJ2-7; D is unclear. The CDR3 consists of 13 residues. In germline, CDR1 is SGHTS, CDR2 YDEGEE. V lost 4 bases, J lost 2 bases, and 10 bases lay in between. The chain's CDR3 is CASSDVGPYEQYF. The CDR3 coding sequence is TGTGCCAGCAGCGACGTCGGACCCTACGAGCAGTACTTC.

V and J are TRBV30 and TRBJ2-2; no clear D gene. Germline values: CDR1 GTSNPN, CDR2 SVGIG (reference sequence). The length of the CDR3 is 13 residues. Trimming took off 1 base at V and 7 bases at J, with 10 bases between the two ends. CDR3 region: CAWSAVPDGELFF. In DNA form, the CDR3 reads TGTGCCTGGAGTGCCGTCCCAGACGGGGAGCTGTTTTTT.

A remark on this clone: Other DNA sequences in this sample translate to the same CDR3. V is TRBV6-6 and J is TRBJ1-1, with a weak D call TRBD1 (6 bases). Germline-derived CDR1 and CDR2 are MNHNY and SVGAGI (reference sequence). V lost 2 bases and J 0 bases, leaving 10 bases between the germline ends. The CDR3 has 15 residues. The CDR3 loop is CASSYPDSLNTEAFF. The CDR3 DNA is TGTGCCAGCAGTTACCCGGACAGCTTGAACACTGAAGCTTTCTTT.

The genes are TRBV29-1 and TRBJ1-2; 8 nucleotides match TRBD1. Looked up from germline, CDR1 is SQVTM and CDR2 is ANQGSEA. The CDR3 has 10 residues. The V segment lost 8 bases and the J segment 7 bases; nucleotides outside the gene matches: 3. CDR3 in amino acids: CSTTGGGYTF. CDR3 DNA sequence: TGCAGCACAACAGGGGGTGGCTACACCTTC.

This rearrangement joins TRBV29-1 to TRBJ2-7; 10 nucleotides line up with TRBD1. Germline V gene lookup returns CDR1 SQVTM and CDR2 ANQGSEA. V lost 5 bases to trimming and J lost 2 bases; unmatched junction nucleotides: 6. The CDR3 consists of 14 residues. This chain's CDR3 is CSVNGQGGTYEQYF. The CDR3, as DNA: TGCAGCGTTAACGGACAGGGGGGGACCTACGAGCAGTACTTC.

The V gene is TRBV5-8, the J gene TRBJ1-3, with 7 bases identical to TRBD1. V lost 3 bases to trimming and J lost 0 bases; unmatched junction nucleotides: 3. The length of the CDR3 is 15 residues. Germline CDR1 SGHTS, CDR2 YDEGEE. CDR3 region: CASSYGTDSGNTIYF. CDR3 DNA: TGTGCCAGCAGCTATGGGACAGACTCTGGAAACACCATATATTTT.

The rearrangement uses TRBV5-1 and TRBJ2-5; D possibly matches TRBD1 or TRBD2 (5 bases each). Germline assignment: CDR1 SGHRS and CDR2 YFSETQ. The CDR3 is made up of 14 amino acids. V lost 0 bases and J 5 bases, leaving 11 bases between the germline ends. CDR3 amino acids: CASSLVSGSETQYF. The CDR3 region has the DNA TGCGCCAGCAGCTTGGTGTCAGGGAGTGAGACCCAGTACTTC.

The chain joins TRBV10-3 to TRBJ1-1; D unclear. V lost 4 bases to trimming and J lost 7 bases, with 10 bases between them. The CDR3 has 12 amino acids. CDR1 is ENHRY, CDR2 SYGVKD, per germline. CDR3 sequence reads: CAISGEGVEAFF. The CDR3, as DNA: TGTGCCATCAGTGGTGAGGGTGTTGAAGCTTTCTTT.

The V and J genes are TRBV5-6 and TRBJ2-7; unclear D gene. Trimming stripped 5 bases from V and 0 bases from J, with 15 bases between. CDR1 is SGHDT, CDR2 YYEEEE, per germline. The CDR3 has 15 residues. CDR3 sequence reads: CASRTVTQSSYEQYF. The CDR3 bases are TGTGCCAGCAGAACGGTTACACAGAGCTCCTACGAGCAGTACTTC.

The chain has TRBV5-6 and TRBJ2-5; no definite D call. CDR3 length equals 14 residues. V was pared by 4 bases and J by 7 bases, with 17 bases between. The V gene's germline CDR1 is SGHDT and CDR2 YYEEEE. The CDR3 sequence: CASSAGFSSGTQYF. The DNA for the CDR3 is TGTGCCAGCAGCGCTGGGTTCTCCTCGGGGACCCAGTACTTC.

The chain combines TRBV2 with TRBJ2-1, with D perhaps being TRBD1 or TRBD2 (5 bases each). The CDR3 is made up of 16 amino acids. Germline V lookup: CDR1 SNHLY, CDR2 FYNNEI. V was trimmed by 2 bases and J by 0 bases, leaving 11 bases between them. CDR3 loop: CASSELGDLSYNEQFF. The CDR3 bases are TGTGCCAGCAGTGAACTAGGGGACCTCTCCTACAATGAGCAGTTCTTC.

The chain recombines TRBV6-6 with TRBJ1-1; D unresolved. The CDR3 has 11 amino acids. Trimming cost V 4 bases and J 7 bases, with 7 bases left between them. The germline V gene has CDR1 MNHNY and CDR2 SVGAGI (reference sequence). The CDR3: CASSWTDEAFF. In DNA form, the CDR3 reads TGTGCCAGCAGTTGGACGGATGAAGCTTTCTTT.

The chain couples TRBV2 to TRBJ2-7; TRBD2 agrees at 10 bases. The CDR3 extends over 14 amino acids. The germline V gene encodes CDR1 SNHLY and CDR2 FYNNEI. V dropped 5 bases and J dropped 3; count of bases not matched to a gene: 4. The DNA of the CDR3 is TGTGCCAGCAGTCCTACTAGCGGGGTCTACGAGCAGTACTTC. This encodes CASSPTSGVYEQYF.

This sequence joins TRBV6-5 and TRBJ1-3; D gene ambiguous. V shed 6 bases and J shed 3 bases, with 12 bases lying between them. CDR3 length: 14 amino acids. From germline, CDR1 is MNHEY and CDR2 SVGAGI. The chain's CDR3 is CASSPDYFGNTIYF. CDR3 coding DNA: TGTGCCAGCAGCCCCGACTATTTTGGAAACACCATATATTTT.

V and J are TRBV6-1 and TRBJ1-2, with 7 bases matching TRBD1. Germline-derived CDR1 and CDR2 are MNHNS and SASEGT. V was pared by 11 bases and J by 1 base, with 7 bases of the junction left unmatched. The CDR3 extends over 13 amino acids. CDR3 loop: CAGRTGVNYGYTF. CDR3 in DNA: TGTGCCGGCCGCACAGGGGTTAACTATGGCTACACCTTC.

This clone appeared a single time. This chain connects TRBV5-1 to TRBJ2-7; maybe TRBD2 (5 bases). Germline V gene data show CDR1 as SGHRS and CDR2 as YFSETQ. The CDR3 covers 17 residues. Deletions cut 0 bases from V and 5 bases from J, with 21 bases between. Written as DNA, the CDR3 is TGCGCCAGCAGCTTGGCGGGGTACAGCCATCCCAATGACGAGCAGTACTTC. Translation: CASSLAGYSHPNDEQYF.